The present TCR beta chain was sequenced within a study of T cell responses to AZD1222 COVID-19 vaccine (dated by TCRdb to the early 2020s). With respect to the entire study: AZD1222 recipients whose second dose came at about 4 weeks and those whose second dose came at about 12 weeks were combined into one group, since spike-specific TCR depth and breadth did not differ between the two schedules. TCR sequencing covered roughly 230 trial participants: 200 to 220 given two doses of AZD1222 and 26 given two doses of MenACWY control vaccine. Trial participants were enrolled by age into 18-55, 56-69 and 70-plus year subgroups, with approximately 160, 26 and 62 TCR-sequenced participants respectively. The study at large found these results: CD4 TCRs associated with the vaccine covered the entire spike protein, and the dominant responses were in regions 160-218 and 743-854. Conclusions about previously exposed vaccinees were limited because only a handful of AZD1222 recipients were SARS-CoV-2 seropositive at baseline. Reportedly, almost half of the unique spike-specific TCRs recognized epitopes lying outside the regions that are mutated in the B.1.351 and B.1.1.7 variants. Participants were mostly white British and included more females than males, and it was suggested by the authors that clonal diversity may have been underestimated. Spike-specific TCR breadth and depth rose significantly after two AZD1222 doses compared with day 0 and with MenACWY recipients. In the small 56-69-year group, the increase in depth fell short of significance, most likely because of low power. No day 14 peak-response samples were available, so repertoires were characterized only after the peak T cell response.

In the paper's terms, the time point label means: baseline before first vaccination. Samples from vaccinated people were obtained from the UK trials COV001 and COV002, which included a single-blind randomized controlled phase 2/3 trial of AZD1222 (ChAdOx1 nCoV-19) in healthy adults. Trial participant PBMC samples were collected at day 0 and day 28 after the second dose for TCRbeta chain sequencing. The CDR3 regions of human TCRbeta chains were analyzed by immunosequencing. The source study handled its data this way. Repertoire TCRs were matched against a reference library of SARS-CoV-2-specific TCRs generated with the MIRA antigen-specificity platform. Breadth was defined as the fraction of unique TCRs that were SARS-CoV-2-associated. Depth was defined as the fraction of total T cells that were SARS-CoV-2-associated. Using the MIRA data, every spike-specific TCR was mapped to the spike region that the TCR reacted to and assigned to either a CD4 or a CD8 class. Log10-transformed breadth and depth values were compared by one-way ANOVA with Sidak's multiple comparisons tests. TCRdb limited this immuneACCESS table to in-frame rearrangements with V and J called. A share of clones is missing; checked studies link under half to unresolved V genes, and the rest is unexplained. The DNA gave D and trimming, while V, J and clone size come from that table. The sample contains about 130,000 clones, 75% to 90% of them found a single time. Approximately 1.4% of the sample is held by the ten biggest clonotypes.

Trimming takes 0 bases from V and 0 bases from J, and the germline ends sit 12 bases apart. CDR1 and CDR2, looked up from the germline V gene, are SQVTM and ANQGSEA. The CDR3 contains 15 residues, cysteine and phenylalanine counted. The sequence is cut down to CDR3 DNA, 45 bases in frame from base 1. With regard to this clone: Its antigen is currently not known. No much larger clonotype is one base removed from it; base qualities were not supplied.

The chain is assembled from TRBV29-1 and TRBJ2-7, with no confident D gene call. This sequence was found in an adult in good health. The specimen was peripheral blood, collected on day 0 of AZD1222 vaccination. The CDR3: CSVEDASPNSYEQYF. The sequenced DNA: TGCAGCGTTGAAGATGCATCTCCAAACTCCTACGAGCAGTACTTC.